This T cell receptor (beta chain) originates from a study of beta chain features in type 1 diabetes (dated by TCRdb to 2017 to 2018). Background for the entire study: Mean age, gender distribution, total cell number and subset yield did not differ between patients and healthy donors. A total of under 140,000,000 sorted cells were examined across all samples, and the number of cells per subset was strongly correlated with RNA yield. The study compared the TCRB repertoires of sorted circulating CD4+ T cell subsets in recently diagnosed type 1 diabetes patients with those in matched healthy donors. Regulatory and stem cell-like memory subsets were obtained from only 8 patients and about eight healthy donors, while naive and central memory subsets were obtained from all 30 or so donors. The paper as a whole reports these results and caveats: Because small numbers of individuals were included in the HLA sub-analyses, any influence of HLA type on TCRB rearrangement was left unresolved. Shorter templates might be favored by PCR, yet because patient and control samples were amplified and corrected together, any such skew would affect both groups equally. Type 1 diabetes patients showed a moderate but significant shortening of TCRB CDR3 length in all four CD4+ subsets. The naive, central memory and regulatory TCRB repertoires appeared to resemble one another more closely among patients than among healthy donors. At VDJ recombination sites, type 1 diabetes patients had fewer insertions and more deleted nucleotides, which implies abnormalities in thymic rearrangement. Because cDNA rather than genomic DNA was sequenced, highly expressing activated cells could have been over-represented, although no difference in activation and CD3 levels was found between groups.

Turning to this clone: The antigen it binds to is not known. No much larger clonotype is one base removed from it; base qualities were not supplied.

CDR1 and CDR2 are drawn from the germline V gene: MNHEY, SVGAGI. The CDR3 contains 14 residues, cysteine and phenylalanine counted. The DNA shown is the 42-base CDR3, in frame from base 1. V loses 6 bases of germline sequence and J loses 1 base, and the interval between the two ends is 10 bases. The entire amount of isolated RNA was reverse transcribed using the High Capacity cDNA Reverse Transcription Kit, so the sequenced TCRB transcripts were expressed ones. Naive, central memory and regulatory T cell samples underwent deep immunoSEQ sequencing, averaging about 3.57 million total reads per sample. Sorted cells were lysed in RLT buffer and RNA was extracted with DNase-treated RNeasy Micro or Mini kits, depending on cell number. To prevent cross-contamination, every cell subset was processed on its own, while patient and healthy donor samples were processed together. The immunoSEQ multiplex PCR was used to amplify TCRB sequences from cDNA, generating 87-bp fragments that spanned the CDR3 region. Sequencing of the amplicons was done on the Illumina HiSeq platform. In the source study's methods: Synthetic template baselines were used to correct PCR bias computationally, reads within Hamming distance 2 were collapsed together, and singletons that could not be merged were discarded. Reads were aligned against IMGT to assign V, D and J genes, CDR3 length and insertions or deletions at six rearrangement sites. Within each subset, clonotype counts were normalized to the number of sorted cells before true diversity and Gini coefficients were calculated with the tcR R package. The overlap coefficient, calculated on TCRB nucleotide sequences, was used to quantify repertoire sharing. The clones in this table, taken by TCRdb from immuneACCESS, are in-frame only. Not every clone is retained; where verified, under half of the shortfall comes from an unresolved V gene, and the cause of the rest is unknown. The V and J calls and clone size were taken over from that table, and D and trimming were inferred from the DNA. Across this sample there are under 300,000 clones, with 25% to 30% seen only once. The top ten hold under 4.5% of the sample.

From each donor, a single peripheral blood sample of about 120 mL on average was drawn into heparinised tubes. Naive, central memory, regulatory and stem cell-like memory CD4+ T cells were sorted on a BD FACSAria II using a panel including CD45RO, CCR7, CD25, CD127, CD95 and CD27. A purity above 95% was achieved for all sorted populations. PBMCs were isolated right away by Lymphoprep density gradient centrifugation and were stained directly, without culture. So that batch effects would be minimized, each experiment stained and sorted samples in pairs, pairing one healthy donor with one patient. This sequence uses TRBV6-5 and TRBJ2-1, with TRBD1 as a weak D call on 6 bases. The clonotype comes from a man aged 25 to 40 in good health. Sequencing was performed on central memory CD4+ T cells from blood. The CDR3 loop reads CASRHRESYNEQFF. The nucleotides are TGTGCCAGCAGGCACAGGGAATCCTACAATGAGCAGTTCTTC.